The following is a TCR beta chain sequence with its context. Antigen specificity is unknown. Trimming stripped 3 bases from V and 7 bases from J, with 19 bases between. This CDR3 is built from 17 residues. From germline, CDR1 is SGHVS and CDR2 FQNEAQ. TCRdb's table, derived via immunoSEQ multiplex PCR, lists solely in-frame clones and lacks some. The sample records roughly 84,000 clones, around 90% being singletons. These data belong to a study of T cell responses to AZD1222 COVID-19 vaccine. Study outcomes and limitations: Baseline serology detected seropositivity in only six AZD1222 recipients. No day 14 peak samples; only post-peak repertoires were characterized. It should be noted that donors were predominantly white British and more often female, and clonal diversity was possibly underestimated. Among vaccine-associated CD4 TCRs, coverage spanned spike, with dominance at 160-218 and 743-854.

The TCR comes from an adult who received the AZD1222 COVID-19 vaccine. This rearrangement joins TRBV7-8 to TRBJ1-6; D may be TRBD1 (6 bases). This specimen was peripheral blood, taken 28 days after the second AZD1222 dose. CDR3 sequence (DNA): TGTGCCAGCAGCTTTATTCGGGGGGGCGCCGGGAATTCACCCCTCCACTTT. Residues: CASSFIRGGAGNSPLHF.